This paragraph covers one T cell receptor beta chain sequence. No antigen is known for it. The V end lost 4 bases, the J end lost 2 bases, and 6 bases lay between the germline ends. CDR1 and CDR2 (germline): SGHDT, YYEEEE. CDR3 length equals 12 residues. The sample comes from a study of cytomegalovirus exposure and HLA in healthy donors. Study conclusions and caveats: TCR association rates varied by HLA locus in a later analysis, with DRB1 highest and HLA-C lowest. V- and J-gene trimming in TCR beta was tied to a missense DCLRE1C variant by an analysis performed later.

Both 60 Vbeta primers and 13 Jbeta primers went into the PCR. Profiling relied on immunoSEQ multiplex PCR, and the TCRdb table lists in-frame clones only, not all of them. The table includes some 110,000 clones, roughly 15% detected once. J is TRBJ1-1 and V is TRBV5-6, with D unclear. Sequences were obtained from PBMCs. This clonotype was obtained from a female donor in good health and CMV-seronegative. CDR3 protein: CASSTGNTEAFF. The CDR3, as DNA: TGTGCCAGCAGCACCGGTAACACTGAAGCTTTCTTT.